The 10 T cell receptor beta chains given below trace back to one sample, sequenced in a study of cytomegalovirus exposure and HLA in healthy donors. PCR was performed using 60 Vbeta and 13 Jbeta primers. The table came from immunoSEQ multiplex PCR; TCRdb's copy has only in-frame clones and leaves some out. The sample has fewer than 150,000 clones; 80% are singletons. Sequencing was carried out using PBMCs. The receptors derive from a female donor in good health and CMV-seropositive.

The chain combines TRBV5-1 with TRBJ1-4, with TRBD1 matching 9 bases. Looked up from germline, CDR1 is SGHRS and CDR2 is YFSETQ. The V segment lost 0 bases and the J segment 8 bases; nucleotides outside the gene matches: 14. The CDR3 covers 18 residues. CDR3 sequence (DNA): TGCGCCAGCAGCTTGGCCCCGGACAGGGGTGTCCGGGCCGAAAAACTGTTTTTT. It translates to CASSLAPDRGVRAEKLFF.

The chain recombines TRBV5-8 with TRBJ2-3; the D gene is possibly TRBD2 (6 bases). The V gene lost 4 bases and the J gene lost 2 bases, with 14 bases spanning the gap. Germline lookup yields CDR1 SGHTS and CDR2 YDEGEE. The length of the CDR3 is 15 residues. The CDR3: CASSPVGGNTDTQYF. The DNA of the CDR3 is TGTGCCAGCAGCCCGGTGGGGGGAAACACAGATACGCAGTATTTT.

The genes are TRBV28 and TRBJ1-6; 7 bases match TRBD1. This CDR3 spans 15 amino acids. With V trimmed by 6 bases and J by 4 bases, 6 bases remained unmatched. Germline assignment: CDR1 MDHEN and CDR2 SYDVKM. The CDR3 DNA sequence: TGTGCCAGCAGCGACGGACAGGCGTATAATTCACCCCTCCACTTT. The encoded protein is CASSDGQAYNSPLHF.

V is TRBV27 and J is TRBJ2-2; no firm D call. The V end lost 5 bases, the J end lost 3 bases, and 7 bases lay between the germline ends. The CDR3 runs 13 residues. Per the germline V gene, CDR1 is MNHEY and CDR2 is SMNVEV (reference sequence). The CDR3 coding sequence is TGTGCCAGCAGTCTTTCCTACACCGGGGAGCTGTTTTTT. Protein product: CASSLSYTGELFF.

The rearrangement links TRBV7-2 to TRBJ1-5; 7 nucleotides agree with TRBD1. CDR1 is SGHTA and CDR2 is FQGNSA in the germline V gene. This CDR3 has 17 residues. V was pared by 7 bases and J by 2 bases, with 14 bases of the junction left unmatched. The CDR3 is CASTRGTQGGGNQPQHF. CDR3 sequence (DNA): TGTGCCAGCACTCGCGGGACCCAGGGGGGAGGCAATCAGCCCCAGCATTTT.

The chain has TRBV29-1 and TRBJ2-5; 12 bases align to TRBD2. The CDR3 is 15 residues long. Trimming at V came to 6 bases and at J to 4 bases, leaving 9 bases not matched to a gene. Germline CDR1 and CDR2: SQVTM and ANQGSEA. CDR3 protein: CSVYGLAGRRETQYF. The CDR3 region has the DNA TGCAGCGTCTACGGACTAGCGGGAAGGCGAGAGACCCAGTACTTC.

The rearrangement joins TRBV27 to TRBJ2-7; D is perhaps TRBD1 (6 bases). Trimming cost V 2 bases and J 1 base, with 6 bases left between them. Per germline, CDR1 MNHEY and CDR2 SMNVEV (reference sequence). This CDR3 has 13 residues. For the CDR3, the DNA is TGTGCCAGCAGTTTACAGGGGTCCTACGAGCAGTACTTC. The encoded protein is CASSLQGSYEQYF.

The sample holds a few counts of this clone. The chain combines TRBV12-5 with TRBJ2-1; 13 positions agree with TRBD2. This CDR3 region has 20 residues. Trimming cost V 0 bases and J 4 bases; bases outside gene matches: 12. Germline-derived CDR1 and CDR2 are LGHNT and FRNRAP. The CDR3 sequence: CASGLVGLAGAPSIYNEQFF. Here the CDR3 DNA reads TGTGCTAGTGGTTTGGTTGGACTAGCGGGGGCCCCCTCTATTTACAATGAGCAGTTCTTC.

The chain joins TRBV18 to TRBJ1-5; 8 nucleotides align to TRBD1. V was clipped by 6 bases and J by 5 bases; unmatched bases: 9. From germline, CDR1 is KGHSH and CDR2 LQKENI. The CDR3 contains 15 residues. The CDR3: CASSPGTGGDQPQHF. CDR3 DNA: TGTGCCAGCTCCCCTGGGACAGGAGGAGATCAGCCCCAGCATTTT.

The chain links TRBV28 to TRBJ1-3; 11 positions match TRBD1. Germline lookup yields CDR1 MDHEN and CDR2 SYDVKM. The CDR3 length is 16 residues. Trimming at V came to 6 bases and at J to 3 bases, leaving 7 bases not matched to a gene. CDR3 protein: CASSASGTGGGNTIYF. The CDR3 nucleotides read TGTGCCAGCAGCGCCTCCGGGACAGGGGGTGGAAACACCATATATTTT.